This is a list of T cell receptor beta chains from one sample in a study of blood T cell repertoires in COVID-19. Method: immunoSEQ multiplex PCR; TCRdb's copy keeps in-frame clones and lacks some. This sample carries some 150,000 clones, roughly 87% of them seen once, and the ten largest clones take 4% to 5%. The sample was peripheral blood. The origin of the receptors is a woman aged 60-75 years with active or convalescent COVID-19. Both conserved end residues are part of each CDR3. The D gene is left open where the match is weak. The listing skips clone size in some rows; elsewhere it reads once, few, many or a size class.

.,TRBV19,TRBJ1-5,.,CATGRVTGNQPQHF,TGTGCCACCGGCCGGGTAACAGGGAATCAGCCCCAGCATTTT
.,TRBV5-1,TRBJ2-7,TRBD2,CASRGRELAYEQYF,TGCGCCAGCAGAGGGAGGGAACTAGCTTACGAGCAGTACTTC
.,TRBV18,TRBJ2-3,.,CASSQGLTDTQYF,TGTGCCAGCTCCCAGGGACTCACAGATACGCAGTATTTT
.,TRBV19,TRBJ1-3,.,CASSATGSSGNTIYF,TGTGCCAGTAGTGCCACAGGCAGCTCTGGAAACACCATATATTTT
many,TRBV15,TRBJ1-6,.,CATSRDLRPLHF,TGTGCCACCAGCAGAGATCTACGGCCCCTCCACTTT
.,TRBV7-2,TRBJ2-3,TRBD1,CASSLKAGGWDTQYF,TGTGCCAGCAGCTTAAAGGCAGGGGGTTGGGATACGCAGTATTTT
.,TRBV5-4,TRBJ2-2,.,CASSLGQSTGELFF,TGTGCCAGCAGTCTTGGGCAGAGCACCGGGGAGCTGTTTTTT
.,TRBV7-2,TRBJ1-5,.,CASSLGQVGNQPQHF,TGTGCCAGCAGCTTAGGACAGGTGGGCAATCAGCCCCAGCATTTT
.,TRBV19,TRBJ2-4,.,CATRIPGGRNIQYF,TGTGCCACGAGAATCCCGGGGGGCCGAAACATTCAGTACTTC
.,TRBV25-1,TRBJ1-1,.,CASTQGEIFF,TGTGCCAGCACCCAAGGGGAAATTTTCTTT
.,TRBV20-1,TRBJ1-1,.,CSASLQPGDTEAFF,TGCAGTGCTAGTCTACAACCCGGGGACACTGAAGCTTTCTTT
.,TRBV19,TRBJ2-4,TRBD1,CASSIVGGQGLKNIQYF,TGTGCCAGTAGTATAGTAGGGGGACAGGGCCTCAAAAACATTCAGTACTTC
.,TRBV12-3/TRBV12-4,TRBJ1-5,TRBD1,CASRGQYQPQHF,TGTGCCAGCCGGGGACAGTATCAGCCCCAGCATTTT
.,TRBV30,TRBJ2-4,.,CAWSVYHPGKNIQYF,TGTGCCTGGAGTGTATACCATCCGGGCAAAAACATTCAGTACTTC
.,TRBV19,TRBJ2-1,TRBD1,CASSLQGANEQFF,TGTGCCAGTAGTCTACAGGGGGCTAATGAGCAGTTCTTC
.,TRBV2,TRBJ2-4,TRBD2,CASRVTSGGSKNIQYF,TGTGCCAGCAGGGTTACTAGCGGGGGTTCCAAAAACATTCAGTACTTC
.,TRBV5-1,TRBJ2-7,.,CASSLGPDRQTLLEQYF,TGCGCCAGCAGCTTGGGCCCGGACAGACAAACCCTCCTCGAGCAGTACTTC
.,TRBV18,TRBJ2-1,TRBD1,CASSPPRSAGGNEQFF,TGTGCCAGCTCACCACCTCGCTCTGCAGGGGGCAATGAGCAGTTCTTC
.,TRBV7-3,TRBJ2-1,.,CASSPSLADNEQFF,TGTGCCAGCAGCCCATCACTGGCGGACAATGAGCAGTTCTTC
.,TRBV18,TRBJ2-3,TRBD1,CASSPPGTGLTDTQYF,TGTGCCAGCTCACCCCCCGGGACAGGCCTCACAGATACGCAGTATTTT
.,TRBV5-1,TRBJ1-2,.,CASSLAETYGYTF,TGCGCCAGCAGCTTGGCGGAGACCTATGGCTACACCTTC
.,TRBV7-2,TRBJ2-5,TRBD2,CASSRSGGGNQETQYF,TGTGCCAGCAGCCGGAGTGGGGGGGGAAACCAAGAGACCCAGTACTTC
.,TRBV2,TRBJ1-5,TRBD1,CASNGQGSNQPQHF,TGTGCCAGCAATGGACAGGGGAGCAATCAGCCCCAGCATTTT
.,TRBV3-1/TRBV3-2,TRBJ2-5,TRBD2,CASSQDRGAGGRETQYF,TGTGCCAGCAGCCAAGATCGGGGAGCGGGGGGCCGGGAGACCCAGTACTTC
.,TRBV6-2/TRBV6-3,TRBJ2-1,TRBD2,CASSYDLAGGPYNEQFF,TGTGCCAGCAGTTACGATTTAGCGGGGGGTCCATACAATGAGCAGTTCTTC
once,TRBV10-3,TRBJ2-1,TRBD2,CAISYGGNYNEQFF,TGTGCCATCAGTTACGGGGGGAACTACAATGAGCAGTTCTTC
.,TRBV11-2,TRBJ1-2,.,CASSANRVEGYTF,TGTGCCAGCAGCGCCAACAGGGTCGAAGGCTACACCTTC
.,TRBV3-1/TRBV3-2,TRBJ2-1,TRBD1,CASSHGDRAGNEQFF,TGTGCCAGCAGCCATGGGGACAGGGCAGGGAATGAGCAGTTCTTC
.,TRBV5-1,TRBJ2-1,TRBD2,CASSLGLAGVTYNEQFF,TGCGCCAGCAGCCTAGGACTAGCGGGGGTGACCTACAATGAGCAGTTCTTC
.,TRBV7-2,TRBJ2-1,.,CASSFDMDTAQFF,TGTGCCAGCAGCTTCGACATGGACACCGCGCAGTTCTTC
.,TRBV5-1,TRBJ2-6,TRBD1,CASSHAGQGASGANVLTF,TGCGCCAGCAGCCACGCGGGACAGGGGGCGAGCGGGGCCAACGTCCTGACTTTC
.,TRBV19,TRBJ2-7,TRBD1,CASSIAPGQVPYEQYF,TGTGCCAGTAGTATAGCCCCGGGACAGGTTCCCTACGAGCAGTACTTC
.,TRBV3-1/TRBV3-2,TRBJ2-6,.,CASSRTPGSGANVLTF,TGTGCCAGCAGCCGAACGCCGGGCTCTGGGGCCAACGTCCTGACTTTC
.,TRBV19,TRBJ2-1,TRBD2,CASSIRPAIGAGGNEQFF,TGTGCCAGTAGTATAAGGCCAGCAATAGGGGCGGGGGGCAATGAGCAGTTCTTC
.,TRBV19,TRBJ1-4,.,CASSIEMTNEKLFF,TGTGCCAGTAGTATCGAGATGACTAATGAAAAACTGTTTTTT
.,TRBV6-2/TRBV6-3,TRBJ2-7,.,CASSMTYEQYF,TGTGCCAGCAGCATGACTTACGAGCAGTACTTC
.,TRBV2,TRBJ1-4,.,CASSERGQEGKLFF,TGTGCCAGCAGTGAACGGGGACAAGAGGGAAAACTGTTTTTT
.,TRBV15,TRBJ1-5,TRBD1,CATSTQGDQPQHF,TGTGCCACCAGCACCCAGGGGGATCAGCCCCAGCATTTT
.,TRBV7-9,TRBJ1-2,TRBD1,CASSPTGEYGYTF,TGTGCCAGCAGCCCGACAGGGGAGTACGGCTACACCTTC
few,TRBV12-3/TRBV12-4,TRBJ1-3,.,CASSFNGNTIYF,TGTGCCAGCAGTTTCAATGGAAACACCATATATTTT
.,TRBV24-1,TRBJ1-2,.,CATSDVSVNYGYTF,TGTGCCACCAGTGACGTGAGCGTTAACTATGGCTACACCTTC
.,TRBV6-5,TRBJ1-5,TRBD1,CASTQGDQPQHF,TGTGCCAGCACTCAGGGGGATCAGCCCCAGCATTTT
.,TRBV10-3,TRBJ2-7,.,CAISDPGKSYEQYF,TGTGCCATCAGTGATCCGGGAAAGTCCTACGAGCAGTACTTC
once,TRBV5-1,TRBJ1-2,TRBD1,CASSLDRDYGYTF,TGCGCCAGCAGCTTAGACAGGGACTATGGCTACACCTTC
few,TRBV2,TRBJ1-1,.,CASSGPGIVAEAFF,TGTGCCAGCAGTGGCCCAGGGATCGTAGCTGAAGCTTTCTTT
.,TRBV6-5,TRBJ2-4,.,CASSYSGLKSIQYF,TGTGCCAGCAGTTACTCGGGGCTGAAAAGCATTCAGTACTTC
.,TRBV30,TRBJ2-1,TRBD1,CAWSYGQGRNEQFF,TGTGCCTGGAGTTATGGACAGGGGCGGAATGAGCAGTTCTTC
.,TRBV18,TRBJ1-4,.,CASSPRGEIEKLFF,TGTGCCAGCTCACCAAGGGGCGAAATTGAAAAACTGTTTTTT
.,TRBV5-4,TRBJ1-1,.,CASSLGTALGAFF,TGTGCCAGCAGCTTGGGAACAGCACTGGGTGCTTTCTTT
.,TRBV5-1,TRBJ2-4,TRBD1,CASSSMTGGQNIQYF,TGCGCCAGCAGCTCGATGACAGGGGGCCAAAACATTCAGTACTTC
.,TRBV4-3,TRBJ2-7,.,CASSQGTISSYEQYF,TGCGCCAGCAGCCAAGGGACAATTAGCTCCTACGAGCAGTACTTC
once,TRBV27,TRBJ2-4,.,CASSLVGRQKNIQYF,TGTGCCAGCAGTTTAGTCGGCAGGCAGAAAAACATTCAGTACTTC
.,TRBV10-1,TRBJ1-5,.,CASSEAVEPQHF,TGCGCCAGCAGTGAGGCGGTTGAGCCCCAGCATTTT
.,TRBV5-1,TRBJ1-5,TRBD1,CASSEQGERDQPQHF,TGCGCCAGCAGCGAACAGGGGGAGAGGGATCAGCCCCAGCATTTT
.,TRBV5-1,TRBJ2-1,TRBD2,CASSLLAGGNNEQFF,TGCGCCAGCAGCTTGCTCGCGGGGGGAAACAATGAGCAGTTCTTC
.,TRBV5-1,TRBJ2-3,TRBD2,CASSPGLAGSSTDTQYF,TGCGCCAGCAGCCCAGGACTAGCGGGGTCTAGCACAGATACGCAGTATTTT
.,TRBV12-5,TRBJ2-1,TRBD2,CASGVGLALYNEQFF,TGTGCTAGTGGTGTGGGACTAGCCCTTTACAATGAGCAGTTCTTC
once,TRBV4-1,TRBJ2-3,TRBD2,CASSQDQGLAGGQTDTQYF,TGCGCCAGCAGCCAAGATCAAGGACTAGCGGGGGGGCAAACAGATACGCAGTATTTT
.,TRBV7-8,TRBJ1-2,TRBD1,CASSLSQGAVNGYTF,TGTGCCAGCAGCTTATCCCAGGGGGCGGTGAATGGCTACACCTTC